This TCR beta chain is from a study of cytomegalovirus exposure and HLA in healthy donors. In germline, CDR1 is LNHDA, CDR2 SQIVND (reference sequence). This CDR3 contains 13 residues. V was shortened by 2 bases and J by 7 bases, with 11 bases between the two germline ends. Study outcomes and limitations: Later examination showed HLA-associated TCR beta chains had greater clonal expansion than equally common others. The authors assumed roughly uniform sequencing depth across donors for presence/absence analyses. TCR beta chains numbering more than 150 were designated cytomegalovirus-associated.

This clone has only a few counts. Antigen specificity is unknown. PCR primers comprised 60 Vbeta and 13 Jbeta primers. Sequenced by immunoSEQ multiplex PCR; TCRdb stores in-frame clones only, minus some. The top ten hold roughly 12% of the sample, which has some 45,000 clones, roughly half seen once. The sequence derives from a human donor in good health. The chain carries TRBV19 and TRBJ2-5; D ambiguous. The sample consisted of PBMCs. For the CDR3, the DNA is TGTGCCAGTAGTATAACGTATACGGGGACCCAGTACTTC. Protein product: CASSITYTGTQYF.